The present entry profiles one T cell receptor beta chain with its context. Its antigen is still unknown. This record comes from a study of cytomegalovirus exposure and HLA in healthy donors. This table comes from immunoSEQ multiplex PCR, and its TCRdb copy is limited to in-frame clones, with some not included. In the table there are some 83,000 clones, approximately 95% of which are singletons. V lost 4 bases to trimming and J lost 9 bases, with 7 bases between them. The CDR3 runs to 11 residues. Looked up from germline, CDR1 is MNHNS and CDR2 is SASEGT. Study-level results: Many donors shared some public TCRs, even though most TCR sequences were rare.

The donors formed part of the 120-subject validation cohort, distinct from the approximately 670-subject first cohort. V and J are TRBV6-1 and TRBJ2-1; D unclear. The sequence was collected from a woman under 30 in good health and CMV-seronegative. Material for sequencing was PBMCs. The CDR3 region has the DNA TGTGCCAGCAGTGCACTCGGTGAGCAGTTCTTC. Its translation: CASSALGEQFF.